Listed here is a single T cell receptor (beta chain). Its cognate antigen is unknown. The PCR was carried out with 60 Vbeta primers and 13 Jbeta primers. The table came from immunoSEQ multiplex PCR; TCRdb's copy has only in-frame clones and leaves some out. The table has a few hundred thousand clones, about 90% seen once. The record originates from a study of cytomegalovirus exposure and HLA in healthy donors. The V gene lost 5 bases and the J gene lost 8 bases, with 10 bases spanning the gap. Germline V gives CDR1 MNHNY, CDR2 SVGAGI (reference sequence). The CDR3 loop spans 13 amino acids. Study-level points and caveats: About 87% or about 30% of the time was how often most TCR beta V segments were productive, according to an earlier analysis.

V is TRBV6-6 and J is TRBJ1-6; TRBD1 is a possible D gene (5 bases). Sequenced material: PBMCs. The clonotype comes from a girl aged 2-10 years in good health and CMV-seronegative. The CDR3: CASSRRGDSPLHF. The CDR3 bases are TGTGCCAGCAGTCGACGGGGGGATTCACCCCTCCACTTT.